This T cell receptor beta chain was sequenced for a study of cytomegalovirus exposure and HLA in healthy donors. Concerning this clone itself: Its antigen is unidentified.

Study-wide results and caveats: A link between a missense DCLRE1C variant and TCR beta V- and J-gene trimming emerged from a later analysis. Earlier results showed most TCR beta V segments being productive about 90% or about 30% of the time.

The PCR employed 60 Vbeta primers together with 13 Jbeta primers. The data were produced by immunoSEQ multiplex PCR, yet TCRdb's version contains in-frame clones alone and is incomplete. The sample yields around 140,000 clones, 70% to 85% seen once. This CDR3 spans 15 amino acids. V was pared by 1 base and J by 1 base, with 2 bases of the junction left unmatched. Germline-derived CDR1 and CDR2 are LNHDA and SQIVND (reference sequence). The J gene is TRBJ2-5, the V gene TRBV19, with 8 positions matching TRBD2. The sequence came from a male donor in good health and CMV-seronegative. The sequencing sample was made of PBMCs. The CDR3 sequence: CASSIGLAGQETQYF. The CDR3 bases are TGTGCCAGTAGTATAGGGCTAGCGGGCCAAGAGACCCAGTACTTC.